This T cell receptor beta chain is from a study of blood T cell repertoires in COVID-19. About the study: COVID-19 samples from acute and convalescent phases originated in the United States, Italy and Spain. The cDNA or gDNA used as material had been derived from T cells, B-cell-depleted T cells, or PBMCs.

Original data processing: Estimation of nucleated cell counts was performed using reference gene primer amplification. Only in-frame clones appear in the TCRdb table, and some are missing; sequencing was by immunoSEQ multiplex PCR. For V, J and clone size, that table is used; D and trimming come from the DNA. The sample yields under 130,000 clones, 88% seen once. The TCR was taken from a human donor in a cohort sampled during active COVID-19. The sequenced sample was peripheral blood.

This CDR3 is CASSQSGVAYEQYF. DNA for the CDR3: TGTGCCAGCAGCCAGAGCGGTGTCGCCTACGAGCAGTACTTC. The V gene is TRBV7-2, the J gene TRBJ2-7; tentatively, D is TRBD2 (5 bases). V lost 5 bases, J lost 2 bases, and 13 bases lay in between. There are 14 residues in the CDR3. Germline loops: CDR1 SGHTA, CDR2 FQGNSA.